This is a list of T cell receptor beta chains from one sample in a study of metastatic and nonmetastatic thyroid tumors. TCRdb re-called clones from the PCR reads using MiXCR. The table shows 20,000 to 25,000 clones, with 20% occurring only once. The source material was adjacent normal tissue. The source of these receptors is a female donor with papillary thyroid cancer or a benign thyroid nodule (not recorded which). Some clones in this sample may be carry-over from other donors' samples. CDR3s include the opening cysteine and the closing phenylalanine or tryptophan. The D gene is left open where the match is weak. Only some rows state a clone size, as once, few, many or a class for expanded clones.

V gene	clone size	D gene	J gene	CDR3 DNA	CDR3 protein
TRBV2	medium-sized	NA	TRBJ2-7	TGTGCCAGCGGGGACCAGGACTACGAGCAGTACTTC	CASGDQDYEQYF
TRBV6-2/TRBV6-3	medium-sized	TRBD2	TRBJ2-1	TGTGCCAGCAGCCCCGGACTAGCGCGGGATGAGCAGTTCTTC	CASSPGLARDEQFF
TRBV5-1	many	NA	TRBJ2-3	TGCGCCAGCAGCTTCGGACAGAGCACAGATACGCAGTATTTT	CASSFGQSTDTQYF
TRBV6-1	NA	NA	TRBJ2-3	TGTGCCAGCAGCCCCGGACTGACAAACCCAGATACGCAGTATTTT	CASSPGLTNPDTQYF
TRBV5-5	NA	NA	TRBJ2-1	TGTGCCAGCAGCCTGGGCGTAAATGAGCAGTCCTTC	CASSLGVNEQSF
TRBV11-1	NA	TRBD2	TRBJ2-1	TGTGCCAGCAGCTTAGCTAAAGTGGGGATCGCGGGAGGGCAGTTCTTC	CASSLAKVGIAGGQFF
TRBV20-1	many	NA	TRBJ2-7	TGCAGTGCTATGAGCACGAACCTAAGGGGGAATAACCCCTACGAGCAGTACTTC	CSAMSTNLRGNNPYEQYF
TRBV7-9	many	NA	TRBJ2-2	TGTGCCAGCAGCCCAGGGGCGGGCACCGGGGAGCTGTTTTTT	CASSPGAGTGELFF
TRBV6-1	NA	NA	TRBJ2-3	TGTGCCAGCAGAATCGTAAACGAGCAGTATTTT	CASRIVNEQYF
TRBV20-1	NA	NA	TRBJ1-1	TGCAGTGCTAGCAGACAGGTAGTAGAGGCTGAAGTTTTCTTC	CSASRQVVEAEVFF
TRBV6-1	NA	TRBD1	TRBJ1-1	TGTGCCAGCTCGGGACAGGTGAACACTGAAGCTTTCTTT	CASSGQVNTEAFF
TRBV6-5	few	TRBD1	TRBJ1-1	TGTGCCAGCAGTCACGCCCCGGGACAGCCGCCTGAAGCTTTCTTT	CASSHAPGQPPEAFF
TRBV19	NA	NA	TRBJ1-2	TGTGCCAGTACCACAAAGGGGAAAGGGACTAACTATGGCTACACCTTC	CASTTKGKGTNYGYTF
TRBV20-1	medium-sized	TRBD1	TRBJ2-7	TGCAGTGCTACGGACAGGGGGCGAAAGTCGTACGAGCAGTACTTC	CSATDRGRKSYEQYF
TRBV30	many	NA	TRBJ1-1	TGTGCCTGGAGTCTGGGCCGACTGAACACTGAAGCTTTCTTT	CAWSLGRLNTEAFF
TRBV5-1	many	TRBD1	TRBJ1-1	TGCGCCAGCAGCTTGGAGGGACAGGGGGTCGGGGCTTTCTTT	CASSLEGQGVGAFF
TRBV3-1	NA	NA	TRBJ1-6	TGTGCCAGCAGCCTTGGGAGCTCCTATAATTCACCCCTCCACTTT	CASSLGSSYNSPLHF
TRBV7-7	NA	TRBD2	TRBJ2-1	TGTGCTAGCAGTAGTAGCGGGGGGAACAATGAGCAGTTCTTC	CASSSSGGNNEQFF
TRBV20-1	many	NA	TRBJ1-2	TGCAGTGCTAGCGGCAGGAGCTATGGCTACACCTTC	CSASGRSYGYTF
TRBV4-2	NA	NA	TRBJ2-1	TGTGCCAGCAGCCAAGAACAGTTAAGCTCCTACAATGAGCAGTTCTTC	CASSQEQLSSYNEQFF
TRBV10-3	few	NA	TRBJ1-2	TGTGCCATCAGTCTTGAGGGCTATGGCTACACCTTC	CAISLEGYGYTF
TRBV5-4	once	TRBD1	TRBJ2-1	TGTGCCAGCAGCTTCCGAACAGGGGGCCTTGGTGAGCAGTTCTTC	CASSFRTGGLGEQFF
TRBV30	many	TRBD2	TRBJ2-1	TGTGCCTGGAGAGTAGCGGGAGGGCCCATCGCTGAGCAGTTCTTC	CAWRVAGGPIAEQFF
TRBV19	many	NA	TRBJ2-2	TGTGCCAGTACCCCACCAGGACAGTCTACCGGGGAGCTGTTTTTT	CASTPPGQSTGELFF
TRBV5-1	NA	NA	TRBJ1-1	TGCGCCAGGAGCCCGGGTCAGGGTCGGACTGAAGCGTTCTTT	CARSPGQGRTEAFF
TRBV4-1	many	NA	TRBJ2-7	TGCGCCAGCAGCCAAGAGGGACTCTTCTACGAGCAGTACTTC	CASSQEGLFYEQYF
TRBV19	NA	NA	TRBJ2-2	TGTGCCAGTAGTATAGATGGGGCAGTGAACGGGGAGCTGTTTTTT	CASSIDGAVNGELFF
TRBV10-2	many	TRBD1	TRBJ2-7	TGCGCCAGCAGTGATCGGGACAGGGACGAGCAGTACTTC	CASSDRDRDEQYF
TRBV20-1	NA	TRBD2	TRBJ2-2	TGCAGTGCTCCTAGGGTCGAGGGACTAGCGGGGAGGGCCGGGGAGCTGTTTTTT	CSAPRVEGLAGRAGELFF
TRBV18	NA	NA	TRBJ1-4	TGTGCCAGCTCACCATCCAGGGCGCGTGAAAAACTGTTTTTT	CASSPSRAREKLFF
TRBV19	many	NA	TRBJ1-5	TGTGCCAGTAGTAAACCCCACCGGGCTGATAGTCACCGCGCCCAGCATTTT	CASSKPHRADSHRAQHF
TRBV7-9	NA	NA	TRBJ1-1	TGTGCCAGCAGCCCCCGGCAGGAAGCTTTCTTT	CASSPRQEAFF
TRBV20-1	NA	TRBD2	TRBJ2-7	TGCAGTGCTAGAGATGGACTAGCGGGAGGCCAGCCCTACGAGCAGTACTTC	CSARDGLAGGQPYEQYF
TRBV6-1	NA	NA	TRBJ2-3	TGTGCCAGCAGTGAAGGGACTCCTCGGGATACGCAGTATTTT	CASSEGTPRDTQYF
TRBV28	many	NA	TRBJ1-4	TGTGCCAGCAGGGGGAGGGCGGAAAAACTGTTTTTT	CASRGRAEKLFF
TRBV7-2	medium-sized	TRBD1	TRBJ2-7	TGTGCCAGCAGCTTAGGGGGACAGGGGGGTTTCTACGAGCAGTACTTC	CASSLGGQGGFYEQYF
TRBV28	NA	NA	TRBJ2-6	TGTGCCAGCAGCCGCTCTGGGGCCAACGTACTGATTTTC	CASSRSGANVLIF
TRBV11-1	NA	TRBD2	TRBJ2-1	TGTGCCAGCAGCTTAATAAGACTAGCGGGAGACAATGAGCAGTTCTTC	CASSLIRLAGDNEQFF
TRBV20-1	NA	TRBD2	TRBJ2-1	TGCAGTGCTAAGGGACTAGACTATGAGCAGTTCTTC	CSAKGLDYEQFF
TRBV2	many	TRBD2	TRBJ2-1	TGTGCCAGCAGTGAAGCCGACGGACTAGCGGGATACAATGAGCAGTTCTTC	CASSEADGLAGYNEQFF
TRBV20-1	many	TRBD1	TRBJ1-1	TGCAGTGCTAGGGTGCCCGGGACAGGGAAGGTTTTCTTT	CSARVPGTGKVFF
TRBV20-1	NA	TRBD1	TRBJ2-7	TGCGGTGCTTCAGACAGGGTCGGGGACGAGCAGTACTTC	CGASDRVGDEQYF
TRBV14	NA	NA	TRBJ1-6	TGTGCCAGCAGCCAAGAGGGTTCACCCCTCCACTTT	CASSQEGSPLHF
TRBV20-1	NA	TRBD1	TRBJ1-6	TGCAGTGCCGGCCGGGACAGGCATAATTCACCCCTCCACTTT	CSAGRDRHNSPLHF
TRBV7-9	many	TRBD1	TRBJ2-3	TGTGCCAGCAGGGACAGGAACACAGATACGCAGTATTTT	CASRDRNTDTQYF
TRBV5-6	many	NA	TRBJ1-4	TGTGCCAGCAGGGTCCGGGGGGCTGCCACTAATGAAAAACTGTTTTTT	CASRVRGAATNEKLFF
TRBV6-2/TRBV6-3	few	TRBD2	TRBJ2-1	TGTGCCAGCAGCCGCGTGGGACTAACATACTACAATGAGCAGTTCTTC	CASSRVGLTYYNEQFF
TRBV20-1	NA	NA	TRBJ1-2	TGCAGTGCTAGTCTCCAGATGTTAGGGTATGGCTACACCTTC	CSASLQMLGYGYTF
TRBV25-1	few	TRBD2	TRBJ2-1	TGTGCCAGCAGTGAACAAGCGGGAGGGCCTTACAATGAGCAGTTCTTC	CASSEQAGGPYNEQFF
TRBV10-3	medium-sized	TRBD2	TRBJ2-7	TGTGCCATCAGCCTAGCGGGGGCAACCTACGAGCAGTACTTC	CAISLAGATYEQYF
TRBV5-1	NA	NA	TRBJ2-7	TGCGCCAGCATCTCCAAGCCTGGCACATCCCTAGGGGAGCAGTACTTC	CASISKPGTSLGEQYF
TRBV2	NA	NA	TRBJ2-3	TGTGCAAGCAGTGTGGACTATTGCACTAGCACAGATACGCAGTATTTT	CASSVDYCTSTDTQYF
TRBV5-1	many	NA	TRBJ2-7	TGCGCCAGCAGCACCGAAGGGTGGGCTTACGAGCAGTACTTC	CASSTEGWAYEQYF
TRBV10-3	medium-sized	NA	TRBJ2-7	TGTGCCATCAGTGGTCGTGACTCCGGAGAGCAGTACTTC	CAISGRDSGEQYF